A selection of T cell receptor beta chains follows, all from one sample in a study of blood T cell repertoires in COVID-19. Sequencing used immunoSEQ multiplex PCR; TCRdb keeps in-frame clones, though not all of them. Counted here are more than 95,000 clones, approximately 87% occurring once; the ten biggest clones make up more than 14%. What was sequenced was peripheral blood. Every receptor here comes from a man aged 45 to 65 with acute or convalescent COVID-19. Each CDR3 is given with its conserved first and last residue. The order of the fields is CDR3 length, clone size, V gene, J gene, D gene, CDR3 protein, CDR3 DNA. A D gene is named only where the DNA matches it firmly. Only some rows state a clone size, as once, few, many or a class for expanded clones.

14	-	TRBV5-1	TRBJ1-2	-	CASSSTTGIYGYTF	TGCGCCAGCAGCTCAACCACAGGGATCTATGGCTACACCTTC
16	once	TRBV10-3	TRBJ2-1	TRBD2	CAISDAHTRGENEQFF	TGTGCCATCAGTGACGCCCACACCCGGGGGGAAAATGAGCAGTTCTTC
14	-	TRBV5-6	TRBJ2-3	TRBD1	CASSSRQGSDTQYF	TGTGCCAGCAGCTCCCGACAGGGATCCGATACGCAGTATTTT
13	-	TRBV30	TRBJ1-1	-	CAWRMGGNAEAFF	TGTGCCTGGAGAATGGGGGGAAACGCTGAAGCTTTCTTT
15	-	TRBV28	TRBJ2-5	TRBD1	CASRGQDRGQETQYF	TGTGCCAGCAGGGGCCAGGACAGGGGACAAGAGACCCAGTACTTC
15	-	TRBV19	TRBJ2-2	TRBD1	CASTPGGAGTGELFF	TGTGCCAGCACTCCAGGGGGCGCGGGTACCGGGGAGCTGTTTTTT
11	-	TRBV6-5	TRBJ2-7	-	CASGPDYEQYF	TGTGCCAGCGGGCCAGACTACGAGCAGTACTTC
14	once	TRBV12-5	TRBJ2-1	-	CASGLVPPGNEQFF	TGTGCTAGTGGTTTGGTACCCCCAGGGAATGAGCAGTTCTTC
13	-	TRBV28	TRBJ2-7	TRBD1	CASTRTGRNEQYF	TGTGCCAGCACCAGGACAGGGCGCAACGAGCAGTACTTC
14	once	TRBV24-1	TRBJ2-7	TRBD2	CATSPGGISYEQYF	TGTGCCACCAGTCCGGGGGGGATCTCCTACGAGCAGTACTTC
15	-	TRBV7-2	TRBJ2-7	TRBD2	CASTYATSGSYEQYF	TGTGCCAGCACCTATGCGACTAGCGGGAGTTACGAGCAGTACTTC
13	-	TRBV28	TRBJ1-2	-	CASSGSRGYGYTF	TGTGCCAGCTCCGGGTCGCGGGGCTATGGCTACACCTTC
14	-	TRBV24-1	TRBJ2-1	TRBD2	CATSQVAGVNEQFF	TGTGCCACCAGTCAGGTAGCGGGAGTAAATGAGCAGTTCTTC
15	-	TRBV10-3	TRBJ1-1	-	CAISEFEGSSTEAFF	TGTGCCATCAGTGAGTTTGAGGGCTCGAGCACTGAAGCTTTCTTT
12	-	TRBV7-9	TRBJ2-5	-	CASRTSQETQYF	TGTGCCAGTCGGACTTCGCAAGAGACCCAGTACTTC
17	-	TRBV11-2	TRBJ2-2	TRBD1	CASSLDQDRGLVGELFF	TGTGCCAGCAGCTTAGACCAGGACAGGGGGCTTGTCGGGGAGCTGTTTTTT
13	-	TRBV12-3/TRBV12-4	TRBJ1-2	-	CASSSSRGRGYTF	TGTGCCAGCAGTTCCTCGCGGGGCCGGGGCTACACCTTC
15	few	TRBV27	TRBJ2-1	TRBD2	CASSSGTSGLNEQFF	TGTGCCAGCAGTTCCGGGACTAGCGGGTTGAATGAGCAGTTCTTC
15	-	TRBV10-1	TRBJ2-5	-	CASSESRGIQETQYF	TGCGCCAGCAGTGAGTCAAGGGGGATACAAGAGACCCAGTACTTC
16	once	TRBV10-2	TRBJ1-6	TRBD1	CASRGQGATFNSPLHF	TGCGCCAGCAGAGGACAGGGGGCCACGTTTAATTCACCCCTCCACTTT
18	-	TRBV30	TRBJ2-1	TRBD2	CAWSAGTSGRRMYNEQFF	TGTGCCTGGAGTGCCGGGACTAGCGGGAGGCGGATGTACAATGAGCAGTTCTTC
17	-	TRBV11-2	TRBJ2-7	TRBD2	CASSPHLGLAGVEEQYF	TGTGCCAGCAGCCCCCACCTCGGACTAGCGGGAGTGGAAGAGCAGTACTTC
12	-	TRBV25-1	TRBJ1-2	TRBD1	CASRTGGWGYTF	TGTGCCAGCAGAACAGGGGGCTGGGGCTACACCTTC
13	-	TRBV29-1	TRBJ2-5	-	CSVAGSYQETQYF	TGCAGCGTTGCAGGCTCGTACCAAGAGACCCAGTACTTC